This T cell receptor beta chain was sequenced for a study of T cells expressing NK-cell markers. Study context: From sorted CD3+CD56+NKG2C+, CD3+CD56+NKG2C- and CD3+CD56-NKG2C+ T cells came the TCR beta repertoires. The authors sequenced eight donors, of whom seven were HCMV-seropositive and one was seronegative. Regarding the study as a whole: In more than five donors, dominant CD3+CD56+NKG2C+ clones formed about 1.0-7.0% of CD8+ cells.

5'RACE template switching with UMIs generated TCR beta cDNA. TCRdb re-called the 5' RACE reads; one entry per CDR3 protein, DNA not given. The table for this sample gives a few hundred thousand distinct CDR3 sequences. With respect to this clonotype: Its cognate antigen is unknown.

The CDR3 runs to 12 residues. Germline V CDR1 and CDR2: MDHEN, SYDVKM. The sequence was obtained from a man aged 18-70 years in good health. V and J are TRBV28 and TRBJ2-5. Sequencing was done on a sample of blood T cells: a sorted CD56 or NKG2C T cell subset, CD4+ or CD8+ T cells, or bulk PBMC T cells (not recorded which). CDR3 sequence reads: CASFDRGETQYF.